These 22 T cell receptor beta chains originate from one sample sequenced in a study of T cell responses to AZD1222 COVID-19 vaccine. TCRdb's copy holds only in-frame clones and misses some; the assay was immunoSEQ multiplex PCR. The sample has roughly 180,000 clones; approximately 87% are singletons. The specimen comprised peripheral blood, sampled on day 0 of MenACWY control vaccination. Receptors were obtained from an adult in good health.

V is TRBV20-1 and J is TRBJ2-3; a possible D gene is TRBD2 (6 bases). The CDR3 length is 14 residues. With 3 bases removed from V and 2 bases from J, the gap between germline ends came to 12 bases. Germline loops: CDR1 DFQATT, CDR2 SNEGSKA (reference sequence). The CDR3 nucleotides read TGCAGTGCTAGTCTGGGCGGGACCACAGATACGCAGTATTTT. Its protein product is CSASLGGTTDTQYF.

The J gene is TRBJ2-1, the V gene TRBV9; a possible D gene is TRBD2 (5 bases). V dropped 7 bases and J dropped 2 bases, with 19 bases sitting between them. The germline V gene has CDR1 SGDLS and CDR2 YYNGEE. The CDR3 has 16 amino acids. CDR3 loop: CASDERGSPTYNEQFF. As DNA, the CDR3 is TGTGCCAGCGATGAACGAGGGAGCCCCACCTACAATGAGCAGTTCTTC.

This chain connects TRBV5-5 to TRBJ1-4; D call uncertain. This CDR3 comprises 14 residues. The V gene's germline CDR1 is SGHKS and CDR2 YYEKEE (reference sequence). V lost 0 bases, J lost 8 bases, and 11 bases lay in between. This CDR3 reads CASSLALVGEKLFF. The CDR3 DNA sequence: TGTGCCAGCAGCTTGGCCCTTGTAGGCGAAAAACTGTTTTTT. Combining the CDR3 with reference TRBV5-5 and TRBJ1-4 gives the whole variable domain DAGVTQSPTHLIKTRGQQVTLRCSPISGHKSVSWYQQVLGQGPQFIFQYYEKEERGRGNFPDRFSARQFPNYSSELNVNALLLGDSALYLCASSLALVGEKLFFGSGTQLSVL.

V usage is TRBV7-2 and J usage is TRBJ1-5; D not resolved. This CDR3 has 14 amino acids. Per the germline V gene, CDR1 is SGHTA and CDR2 is FQGNSA. Trimming left V 5 bases short and J 0 bases short, with 8 bases between. The CDR3: CASSKGLSNQPQHF. The CDR3 DNA reads as TGTGCCAGCAGCAAAGGCCTTAGCAATCAGCCCCAGCATTTT.

The chain joins TRBV25-1 to TRBJ2-2, with 10 bases identical to TRBD1. The J segment lost 8 bases and the V segment lost 6 bases, leaving 12 bases of the junction unmatched. CDR3 length: 16 residues. Germline CDR1 reads MGHDK; CDR2 reads SYGVNS. The CDR3 DNA follows: TGTGCCAGCAGCCGACACGGGACAGGGGATTTGGGGGAGCTGTTTTTT. It specifies CASSRHGTGDLGELFF.

CDR3 residues: CASSQEPASTDTQYF. DNA of the CDR3: TGTGCCAGCAGCCAAGAACCTGCTTCCACAGATACGCAGTATTTT. The chain joins TRBV3-1 (or the pseudogene TRBV3-2) to TRBJ2-3; D is uncertain. The CDR3 is made up of 15 amino acids. Germline CDR1 and CDR2: LGHDT and YNNKEL (reference sequence). V lost 0 bases and J 2 bases, leaving 9 bases between the germline ends.

The rearrangement uses TRBV19 and TRBJ2-1; 7 nucleotides align to TRBD2. J was trimmed by 12 bases and V by 7 bases; bases with no gene match: 15. CDR1 and CDR2 from the germline V gene are LNHDA and SQIVND (reference sequence). CDR3 length: 14 amino acids. In nucleotides, the CDR3 is TGTGCCAGTAAGGACGGGCAGGGAGGGTTCACGCAGTTCTTC. Amino acid sequence: CASKDGQGGFTQFF.

The genes are TRBV10-3 and TRBJ2-3; no clear D gene. Trimming removed 3 bases at V and 0 bases at J, with 7 bases between. Germline V gene lookup returns CDR1 ENHRY and CDR2 SYGVKD. This CDR3 is built from 14 residues. The CDR3 loop is CAISDGRSTDTQYF. CDR3 sequence (DNA): TGTGCCATCAGTGACGGAAGAAGCACAGATACGCAGTATTTT.

V is TRBV9 and J is TRBJ2-3; no clear D. The V gene lost 3 bases and the J gene lost 2 bases, with 10 bases spanning the gap. The length of the CDR3 is 14 residues. Germline CDR1 and CDR2: SGDLS and YYNGEE. CDR3 sequence reads: CASSARTYTDTQYF. The CDR3 coding sequence is TGTGCCAGCAGCGCGAGGACCTACACAGATACGCAGTATTTT. The full variable domain, its missing parts supplied by reference TRBV9 and TRBJ2-3, is DSGVTQTPKHLITATGQRVTLRCSPRSGDLSVYWYQQSLDQGLQFLIQYYNGEERAKGNILERFSAQQFPDLHSELNLSSLELGDSALYFCASSARTYTDTQYFGPGTRLTVL.

The V gene is TRBV30, the J gene TRBJ2-7; the D call may be TRBD1 or TRBD2 (7 bases each). V dropped 3 bases and J dropped 2 bases, with 14 bases sitting between them. Germline CDR1 GTSNPN, CDR2 SVGIG (reference sequence). The CDR3 spans 14 residues. In DNA, the CDR3 is TGTGCCTGGAGCTTGCAGGGGGGGACCTACGAGCAGTACTTC. It encodes CAWSLQGGTYEQYF.

This clone was counted a few times. The chain has TRBV15 and TRBJ1-4; 12 nucleotides line up with TRBD1. V lost 2 bases to trimming and J lost 3 bases; unmatched junction nucleotides: 4. This CDR3 spans 17 amino acids. Per the germline V gene, CDR1 is LNHNV and CDR2 is YYDKDF (reference sequence). CDR3: CATSRPGTGGSNEKLFF. For the CDR3, the DNA is TGTGCCACCAGCAGACCCGGGACAGGGGGCTCTAATGAAAAACTGTTTTTT.

The rearrangement links TRBV11-2 to TRBJ2-1; possibly TRBD2 for D (7 bases). Germline lookup yields CDR1 SGHAT and CDR2 FQNNGV. Between the trimmed V and J ends, which lost 5 bases and 1 base, there was a span of 18 bases. The CDR3 extends over 17 amino acids. The CDR3 reads CASSVPPGGISYNEQFF. The DNA for the CDR3 is TGTGCCAGCAGCGTCCCCCCGGGGGGCATATCCTACAATGAGCAGTTCTTC. The full variable domain, completed using reference TRBV11-2 and TRBJ2-1, is EAGVAQSPRYKIIEKRQSVAFWCNPISGHATLYWYQQILGQGPKLLIQFQNNGVVDDSQLPKDRFSAERLKGVDSTLKIQPAKLEDSAVYLCASSVPPGGISYNEQFFGPGTRLTVL.

The chain carries TRBV11-2 and TRBJ2-3; no clear D. Trimming cost V 0 bases and J 2 bases, with 12 bases left between them. CDR1 is SGHAT and CDR2 is FQNNGV in the germline V gene. CDR3 length equals 16 residues. The CDR3 here is CASSLEAGVNTDTQYF. In DNA form, the CDR3 reads TGTGCCAGCAGCTTAGAGGCTGGGGTGAACACAGATACGCAGTATTTT.

V is TRBV11-1 and J is TRBJ1-3, with D maybe TRBD1 (6 bases). Germline CDR1 and CDR2: SGHAT and FQDESV (reference sequence). CDR3 length equals 14 residues. Trimming pared 5 bases from V and 0 bases from J, leaving 8 bases between. The CDR3 DNA sequence: TGTGCCAGCAGCCCGGACAGCTCTGGAAACACCATATATTTT. Protein sequence: CASSPDSSGNTIYF.

Note on this clone: One end of the junction is discordant with germline, which a read error may explain. The chain combines TRBV5-4 with TRBJ2-5; possibly TRBD2 for D (6 bases). Germline loops: CDR1 SGHNT, CDR2 YYREEE (reference sequence). The CDR3 is made up of 16 amino acids. The CDR3 DNA sequence: TGTGCCGGCAGCTTGCGGGGTAGACTAGGGGATGAGACCCAGTACTTC. The encoded protein is CAGSLRGRLGDETQYF. The full variable domain, in which reference TRBV5-4 and TRBJ2-5 provide the parts outside the CDR3, is ETGVTQSPTHLIKTRGQQVTLRCSSQSGHNTVSWYQQALGQGPQFIFQYYREEENGRGNFPPRFSGLQFPNYSSELNVNALELDDSALYLCAGSLRGRLGDETQYFGPGTRLLVL.

V is TRBV27 and J is TRBJ1-4; D is unresolved. This CDR3 comprises 12 residues. Trimming removed 3 bases from V and 7 bases from J, with 6 bases in between. Germline CDR1 MNHEY, CDR2 SMNVEV (reference sequence). DNA of the CDR3: TGTGCCAGCAGTTTCAAGGGTGAAAAACTGTTTTTT. Protein product: CASSFKGEKLFF.

The chain joins TRBV10-3 to TRBJ1-2; 7 bases are shared with TRBD1. Germline CDR1 and CDR2: ENHRY and SYGVKD. The CDR3 is 15 residues long. After removal of 7 bases from V and 4 bases from J, the junction contained 12 bases not matched to a gene. The CDR3 bases are TGTGCCATCACCCAGGGCAGGGGGACTGGCTATGGCTACACCTTC. It is translated as CAITQGRGTGYGYTF.

This chain joins TRBV9 and TRBJ1-4, with TRBD1 identical over 10 bases. Trimming at V came to 3 bases and at J to 3 bases, leaving 11 bases not matched to a gene. Germline lookup yields CDR1 SGDLS and CDR2 YYNGEE. This CDR3 spans 18 amino acids. CDR3 amino acids: CASSGRRDRGMANEKLFF. The CDR3 nucleotides are TGTGCCAGCAGCGGACGCCGGGACAGGGGAATGGCTAATGAAAAACTGTTTTTT.

The rearrangement uses TRBV13 and TRBJ2-7, with D maybe TRBD2 (5 bases). The CDR3 has 14 residues. Trimming took 7 bases from V and 3 from J, leaving 16 bases between them. Germline CDR1 is PRHDT and CDR2 is FYEKMQ (reference sequence). The CDR3 sequence is CASTGGGRSYEQYF. The CDR3 bases are TGTGCCAGCACCGGAGGAGGCAGGAGCTACGAGCAGTACTTC.

The genes are TRBV29-1 and TRBJ1-1; D not resolved. Trimming stripped 7 bases from V and 1 base from J, with 13 bases between. Germline V CDR1 and CDR2: SQVTM, ANQGSEA. The CDR3 is 13 residues long. CDR3 bases: TGCAGCGCCGCGAGGGTCGAGAACACTGAAGCTTTCTTT. Translating gives CSAARVENTEAFF.

The rearrangement uses TRBV5-1 and TRBJ1-2; 9 nucleotides align to TRBD1. Germline assignment: CDR1 SGHRS and CDR2 YFSETQ. The CDR3 has 15 amino acids. V shed 3 bases, J shed 6 bases, and the junction held 9 bases outside the gene matches. The CDR3 nucleotides read TGCGCCAGCAGCTACGACCACCGGGACAGGGATGGCTACACCTTC. Translation gives CASSYDHRDRDGYTF.

This clone was seen only a few times. The chain couples TRBV7-9 to TRBJ2-3; 8 bases match TRBD1. After removal of 5 bases from V and 3 bases from J, the junction contained 7 bases not matched to a gene. CDR3 length equals 15 residues. Germline values: CDR1 SEHNR, CDR2 FQNEAQ (reference sequence). The CDR3 sequence is CASSPMGQATDTQYF. DNA of the CDR3: TGTGCCAGCAGCCCAATGGGACAGGCGACAGATACGCAGTATTTT.